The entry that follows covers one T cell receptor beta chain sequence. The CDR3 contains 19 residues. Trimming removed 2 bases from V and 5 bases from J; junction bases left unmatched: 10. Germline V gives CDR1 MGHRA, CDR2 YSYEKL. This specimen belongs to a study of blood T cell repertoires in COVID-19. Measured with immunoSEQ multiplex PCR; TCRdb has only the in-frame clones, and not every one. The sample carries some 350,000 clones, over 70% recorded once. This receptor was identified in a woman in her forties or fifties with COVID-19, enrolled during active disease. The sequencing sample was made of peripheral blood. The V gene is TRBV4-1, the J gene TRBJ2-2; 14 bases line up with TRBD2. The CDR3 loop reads CASSQSPGLAGASTGELFF. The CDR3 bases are TGCGCCAGCAGCCAATCGCCGGGACTAGCGGGAGCTAGTACCGGGGAGCTGTTTTTT.